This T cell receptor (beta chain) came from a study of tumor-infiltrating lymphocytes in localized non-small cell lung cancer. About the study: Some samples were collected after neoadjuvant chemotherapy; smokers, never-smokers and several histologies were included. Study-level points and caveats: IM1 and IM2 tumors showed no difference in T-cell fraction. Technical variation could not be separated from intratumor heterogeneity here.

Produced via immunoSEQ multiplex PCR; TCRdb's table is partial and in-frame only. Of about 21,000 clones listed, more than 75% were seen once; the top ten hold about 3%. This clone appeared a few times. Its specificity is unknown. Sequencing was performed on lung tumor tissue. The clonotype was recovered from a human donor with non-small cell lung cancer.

The CDR3 DNA reads as TGTGCCAGCAGCTTACTTGGGGAGGACTACGAGCAGTACTTC. This translates into CASSLLGEDYEQYF. This sequence joins TRBV7-9 and TRBJ2-7, with D perhaps matching TRBD2 (6 bases). This CDR3 spans 14 amino acids. CDR1 is SEHNR and CDR2 is FQNEAQ in the germline V gene (reference sequence). V was clipped by 2 bases and J by 3 bases, with 11 bases between them. Full variable domain (missing parts from reference TRBV7-9 and TRBJ2-7): DTGVSQNPRHKITKRGQNVTFRCDPISEHNRLYWYRQTLGQGPEFLTYFQNEAQLEKSRLLSDRFSAERPKGSFSTLEIQRTEQGDSAMYLCASSLLGEDYEQYFGPGTRLTVT.